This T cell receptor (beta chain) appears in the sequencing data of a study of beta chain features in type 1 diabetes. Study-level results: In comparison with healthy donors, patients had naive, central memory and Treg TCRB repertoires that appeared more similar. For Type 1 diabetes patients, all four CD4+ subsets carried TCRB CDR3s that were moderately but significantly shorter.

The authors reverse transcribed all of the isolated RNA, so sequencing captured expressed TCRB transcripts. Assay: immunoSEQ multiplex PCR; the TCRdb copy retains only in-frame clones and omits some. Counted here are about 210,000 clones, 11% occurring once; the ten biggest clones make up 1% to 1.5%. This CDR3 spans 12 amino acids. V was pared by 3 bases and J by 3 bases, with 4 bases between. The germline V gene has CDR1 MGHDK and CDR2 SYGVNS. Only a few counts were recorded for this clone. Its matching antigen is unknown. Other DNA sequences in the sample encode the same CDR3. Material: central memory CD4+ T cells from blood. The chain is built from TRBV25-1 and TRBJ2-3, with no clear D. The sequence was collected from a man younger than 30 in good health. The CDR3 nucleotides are TGTGCCAGCAGTGAGTCAACAGATACGCAGTATTTT. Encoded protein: CASSESTDTQYF.